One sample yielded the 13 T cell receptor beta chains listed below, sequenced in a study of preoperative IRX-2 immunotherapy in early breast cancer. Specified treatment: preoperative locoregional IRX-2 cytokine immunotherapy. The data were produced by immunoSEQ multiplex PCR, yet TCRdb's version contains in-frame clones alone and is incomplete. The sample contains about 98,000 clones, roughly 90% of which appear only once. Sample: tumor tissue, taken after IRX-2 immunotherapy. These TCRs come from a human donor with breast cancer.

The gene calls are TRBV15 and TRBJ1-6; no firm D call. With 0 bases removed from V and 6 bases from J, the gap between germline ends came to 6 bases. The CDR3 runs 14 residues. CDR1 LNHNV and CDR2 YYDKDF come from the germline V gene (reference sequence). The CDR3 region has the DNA TGTGCCACCAGCAGAGACACGGCTAATTCACCCCTCCACTTT. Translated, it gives CATSRDTANSPLHF. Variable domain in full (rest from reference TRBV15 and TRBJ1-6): DAMVIQNPRYQVTQFGKPVTLSCSQTLNHNVMYWYQQKSSQAPKLLFHYYDKDFNNEADTPDNFQSRRPNTSFCFLDIRSPGLGDTAMYLCATSRDTANSPLHFGNGTRLTVT.

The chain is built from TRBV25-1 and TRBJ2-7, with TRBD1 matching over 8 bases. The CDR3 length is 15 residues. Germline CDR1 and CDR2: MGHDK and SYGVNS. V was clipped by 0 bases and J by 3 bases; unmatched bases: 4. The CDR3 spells CASSEYLDRGYEQYF. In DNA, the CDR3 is TGTGCCAGCAGTGAATACCTCGACAGGGGCTACGAGCAGTACTTC.

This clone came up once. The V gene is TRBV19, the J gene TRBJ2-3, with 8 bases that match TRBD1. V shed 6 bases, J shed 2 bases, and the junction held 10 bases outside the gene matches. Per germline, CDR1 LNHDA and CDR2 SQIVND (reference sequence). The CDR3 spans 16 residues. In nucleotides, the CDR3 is TGTGCCAGTAGCCCGACAGGGGTCGGGTACACAGATACGCAGTATTTT. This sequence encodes CASSPTGVGYTDTQYF.

CDR3 in amino acids: CASHRDMNTEAFF. DNA of the CDR3: TGTGCCAGCCACAGGGATATGAACACTGAAGCTTTCTTT. The chain is built from TRBV9 and TRBJ1-1; a weak D match, TRBD1 (6 bases). Germline V lookup: CDR1 SGDLS, CDR2 YYNGEE. The CDR3 covers 13 residues. The V end lost 7 bases, the J end lost 0 bases, and 10 bases lay between the germline ends.

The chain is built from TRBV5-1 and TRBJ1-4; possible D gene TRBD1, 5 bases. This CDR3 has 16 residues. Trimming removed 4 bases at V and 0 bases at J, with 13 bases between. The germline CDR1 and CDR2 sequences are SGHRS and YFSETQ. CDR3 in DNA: TGCGCCAGCAGCACCCGGACAACTGCAACTAATGAAAAACTGTTTTTT. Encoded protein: CASSTRTTATNEKLFF. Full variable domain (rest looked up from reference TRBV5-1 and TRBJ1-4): KAGVTQTPRYLIKTRGQQVTLSCSPISGHRSVSWYQQTPGQGLQFLFEYFSETQRNKGNFPGRFSGRQFSNSRSEMNVSTLELGDSALYLCASSTRTTATNEKLFFGSGTQLSVL.

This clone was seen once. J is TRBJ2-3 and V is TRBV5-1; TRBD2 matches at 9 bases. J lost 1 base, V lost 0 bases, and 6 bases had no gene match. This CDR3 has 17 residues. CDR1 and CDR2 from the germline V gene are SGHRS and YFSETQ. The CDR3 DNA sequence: TGCGCCAGCAGCTTGGCCGGCGGGGGGGCCCGCACAGATACGCAGTATTTT. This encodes CASSLAGGGARTDTQYF.

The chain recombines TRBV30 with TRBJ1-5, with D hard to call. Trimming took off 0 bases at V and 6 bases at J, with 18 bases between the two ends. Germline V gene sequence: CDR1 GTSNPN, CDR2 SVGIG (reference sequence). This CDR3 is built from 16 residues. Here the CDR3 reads CAWSVPRGRLGQPQHF. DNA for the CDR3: TGTGCCTGGAGTGTACCACGGGGAAGACTCGGTCAGCCCCAGCATTTT.

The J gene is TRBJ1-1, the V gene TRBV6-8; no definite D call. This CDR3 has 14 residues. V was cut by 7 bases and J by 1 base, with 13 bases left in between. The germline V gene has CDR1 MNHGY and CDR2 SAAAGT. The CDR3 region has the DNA TGTGCCAGCATTGGGGTCGCAGGGAACACTGAAGCTTTCTTT. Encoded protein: CASIGVAGNTEAFF.

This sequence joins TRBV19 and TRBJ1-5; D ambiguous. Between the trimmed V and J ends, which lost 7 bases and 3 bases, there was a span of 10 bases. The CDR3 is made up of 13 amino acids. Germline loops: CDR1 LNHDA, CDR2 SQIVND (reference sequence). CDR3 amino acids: CASNWAYNQPQHF. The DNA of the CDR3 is TGTGCCAGTAATTGGGCTTACAATCAGCCCCAGCATTTT.

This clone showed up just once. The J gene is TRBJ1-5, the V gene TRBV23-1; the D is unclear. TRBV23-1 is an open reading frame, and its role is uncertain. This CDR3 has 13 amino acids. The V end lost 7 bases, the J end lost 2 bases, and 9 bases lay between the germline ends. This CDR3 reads CASNPDGNQPQHF. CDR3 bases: TGCGCCAGCAACCCGGACGGCAATCAGCCCCAGCATTTT.

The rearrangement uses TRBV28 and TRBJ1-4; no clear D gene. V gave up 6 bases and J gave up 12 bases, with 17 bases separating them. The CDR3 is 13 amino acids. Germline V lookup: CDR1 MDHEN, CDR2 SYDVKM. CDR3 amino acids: CASSLESPIQLFF. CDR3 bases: TGTGCCAGCAGCCTGGAGAGCCCTATTCAACTGTTTTTT.

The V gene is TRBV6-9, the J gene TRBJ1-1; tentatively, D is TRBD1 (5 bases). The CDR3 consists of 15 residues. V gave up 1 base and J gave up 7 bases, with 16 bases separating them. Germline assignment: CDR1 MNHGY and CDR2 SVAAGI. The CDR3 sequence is CASSYWDLLYHEAFF. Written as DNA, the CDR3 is TGTGCCAGCAGTTATTGGGACCTTCTCTACCATGAAGCTTTCTTT.

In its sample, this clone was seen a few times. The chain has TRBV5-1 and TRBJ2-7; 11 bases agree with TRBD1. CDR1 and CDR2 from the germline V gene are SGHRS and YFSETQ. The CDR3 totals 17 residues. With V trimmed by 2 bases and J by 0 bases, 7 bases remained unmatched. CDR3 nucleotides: TGCGCCAGCAGCTTCACTGGGACAGGGGGAGGCTCCTACGAGCAGTACTTC. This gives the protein CASSFTGTGGGSYEQYF.